The next 6 T cell receptor beta chains were all read from a single sample in a study of vaccination effects on CD4 cells after COVID-19 (dated by TCRdb to the early 2020s). In the ViraFEST assay, PBMC were stimulated with viral peptide pools, and antigen-specific CD4+ T cell clonotypes were then identified by expansion using TCR sequencing. After around eleven days of culture, CD4+ T cells were isolated with the EasySep CD4+ T cell isolation kit. PCR-confirmed SARS-CoV-2 infection had occurred in convalescent patients between March and December 2020, before the Alpha, Beta and Delta variants emerged in the United States. The library was produced with the immunoSEQ multiplex PCR assay. In TCRdb, the immuneACCESS table is reduced to in-frame sequences with V and J assigned. These tables do not hold every clone; where another copy was compared, an unresolved V gene accounts for under half, and the others remain unexplained. In this sample the table shows tens of thousands of clones, about 76% of which occur a single time. In total, the top ten clones hold about a fifth of the sample.

These receptors are not linked to any known antigen. This specimen consisted of CD4+ T cells from PBMCs cultured with HCoV-NL63 spike peptides, obtained before COVID-19 vaccination. The intended sense of this specimen's cell subset or site label: HCoV-NL63 spike overlapping peptide pool stimulation. Source of these receptors: a human donor who had a prior SARS-CoV-2 infection.

This chain connects TRBV3-1 (or the pseudogene TRBV3-2) to TRBJ1-1; 7 bases line up with TRBD1. The CDR3 has 13 amino acids. CDR1 LGHDT and CDR2 YNNKEL come from the germline V gene (reference sequence). Trimming at V came to 1 base and at J to 11 bases, leaving 7 bases not matched to a gene. In nucleotides, the CDR3 is TGTGCCAGCAGCCAAGGGCAGGGGGTGGAGGCTTTCTTT. Its translation is CASSQGQGVEAFF.

The rearrangement links TRBV20-1 to TRBJ2-1; a possible D gene is TRBD1 (6 bases). The CDR3 has 16 amino acids. The V and J ends lost 3 bases and 3 bases respectively, with 18 bases between them. The V gene's germline CDR1 is DFQATT and CDR2 SNEGSKA (reference sequence). DNA for the CDR3: TGCAGTGCTAGTGGGGGCGTTACGCCCCACTACAATGAGCAGTTCTTC. Residues: CSASGGVTPHYNEQFF.

V is TRBV2 and J is TRBJ1-3, with D unresolved. CDR3 length: 14 residues. The V gene lost 8 bases and the J gene lost 1 base, with 12 bases spanning the gap. The germline V gene encodes CDR1 SNHLY and CDR2 FYNNEI. Here the CDR3 DNA reads TGTGCCAGCTCGGAAGGGTGGTCTGGAAACACCATATATTTT. Translating it yields CASSEGWSGNTIYF.

The genes are TRBV7-9 and TRBJ2-7; D remains unclear. Trimming left V 3 bases short and J 4 bases short, with 7 bases between. This CDR3 is 12 amino acids long. Germline values: CDR1 SEHNR, CDR2 FQNEAQ (reference sequence). CDR3 amino acids: CASSFGPYEQYF. The CDR3 region has the DNA TGTGCCAGCAGCTTTGGGCCTTACGAGCAGTACTTC.

A single count supports this clone. The V and J genes are TRBV7-9 and TRBJ2-2; 7 bases agree with TRBD2. CDR1 SEHNR and CDR2 FQNEAQ come from the germline V gene (reference sequence). The CDR3 length is 15 residues. The V gene end was trimmed by 3 bases and the J gene end by 5 bases; junction bases not matched to a gene: 6. The chain's CDR3 is CASSFWGGGTGELFF. In DNA, the CDR3 is TGTGCCAGCAGCTTTTGGGGCGGGGGAACCGGGGAGCTGTTTTTT.

This chain connects TRBV9 to TRBJ1-4; D ambiguous. Germline V gene sequence: CDR1 SGDLS, CDR2 YYNGEE. The CDR3 runs to 15 residues. Trimming removed 0 bases at V and 4 bases at J, with 10 bases between. The CDR3: CASSVGTALNEKLFF. DNA of the CDR3: TGTGCCAGCAGCGTAGGGACGGCACTTAATGAAAAACTGTTTTTT.